This T cell receptor beta chain comes out of a study of blood T cell repertoires in COVID-19. Profiling relied on immunoSEQ multiplex PCR, and the TCRdb table lists in-frame clones only, not all of them. The table lists fewer than 150,000 clones, roughly 79% of them singletons. Sample: peripheral blood. This sequence was found in a human donor in a cohort sampled during active COVID-19.

CDR3 in DNA: TGTGCCTGGAGTAACGACAGGACAGGAGACTATGGCTACACCTTC. Translating gives CAWSNDRTGDYGYTF. The rearrangement uses TRBV30 and TRBJ1-2; 7 bases are a match to TRBD1. Losses at the gene ends were 2 bases for V and 3 bases for J; bases not matched to a gene: 9. From germline, CDR1 is GTSNPN and CDR2 SVGIG (reference sequence). This CDR3 is built from 15 residues.